This is a list of T cell receptor beta chains from one sample in a study of Ad26.COV2.S vaccination and SARS-CoV-2 variants. Repertoires were generated with immunoSEQ multiplex PCR, while TCRdb's copy carries only in-frame clones and drops some. This table holds around 300,000 clones, about 87% found once. Sequences were derived from peripheral blood, sampled in a trial of Ad26.COV2.S vaccine versus placebo. The receptors come from a person aged 18-60 years who received the Ad26.COV2.S COVID-19 vaccine or a placebo. Each CDR3 is given with its conserved first and last residue. The D gene is left open where the match is weak. Expanded clones are given a class, and other clones once, few, many or no size at all.

D: NA; V: TRBV5-5; size: NA; J: TRBJ2-7; CDR3: CASNTDPVYEQYF; DNA: TGTGCCAGTAACACCGACCCGGTCTACGAGCAGTACTTC
D: NA; V: TRBV29-1; size: NA; J: TRBJ1-2; CDR3: CSVGGLEGYTF; DNA: TGCAGCGTTGGAGGTCTGGAAGGCTACACCTTC
D: NA; V: TRBV7-3; size: once; J: TRBJ1-5; CDR3: CASSLQGGGNQPQHF; DNA: TGTGCCAGCAGCTTACAGGGAGGCGGCAATCAGCCCCAGCATTTT
D: NA; V: TRBV9; size: once; J: TRBJ1-4; CDR3: CASSALQGSGEKLFF; DNA: TGTGCCAGCAGCGCGTTACAGGGAAGTGGTGAAAAACTGTTTTTT
D: TRBD1; V: TRBV6-5; size: many; J: TRBJ2-6; CDR3: CASGQGASGANVLTF; DNA: TGTGCCAGCGGGCAGGGGGCTTCTGGGGCCAACGTCCTGACTTTC
D: TRBD1; V: TRBV7-2; size: NA; J: TRBJ2-2; CDR3: CASSLEGRGPGELFF; DNA: TGTGCCAGCAGCTTAGAGGGCAGGGGGCCGGGGGAGCTGTTTTTT
D: NA; V: TRBV12-3/TRBV12-4; size: few; J: TRBJ1-1; CDR3: CASKRADIQAFF; DNA: TGTGCCAGCAAGCGGGCCGACATACAAGCTTTCTTT
D: NA; V: TRBV13; size: NA; J: TRBJ2-7; CDR3: CASSWGRGEYEQYF; DNA: TGTGCCAGCAGCTGGGGACGAGGGGAGTACGAGCAGTACTTC
D: NA; V: TRBV19; size: NA; J: TRBJ1-5; CDR3: CASSTGGGEFLSQPQHF; DNA: TGTGCCAGTAGCACTGGGGGGGGCGAATTTCTGAGTCAGCCCCAGCATTTT
D: NA; V: TRBV11-2; size: NA; J: TRBJ2-5; CDR3: CASGLGETQYF; DNA: TGTGCCAGCGGCCTAGGGGAGACCCAGTACTTC
D: NA; V: TRBV19; size: NA; J: TRBJ2-7; CDR3: CVSSSSGQGGYEQYF; DNA: TGTGTCAGTAGTAGTTCCGGACAAGGGGGCTACGAGCAGTACTTC
D: TRBD1; V: TRBV6-6; size: NA; J: TRBJ2-7; CDR3: CATLAGTGTYEQYF; DNA: TGTGCCACCCTCGCCGGGACAGGGACCTACGAGCAGTACTTC
D: NA; V: TRBV18; size: NA; J: TRBJ2-1; CDR3: CASSPGLDEQFF; DNA: TGTGCCAGCTCACCAGGGCTGGATGAGCAGTTCTTC
D: NA; V: TRBV29-1; size: once; J: TRBJ1-4; CDR3: CSAAGTAKEKLFF; DNA: TGCAGCGCCGCCGGGACGGCGAAGGAAAAACTGTTTTTT
D: TRBD2; V: TRBV9; size: NA; J: TRBJ2-5; CDR3: CASSAVGGGQETQYF; DNA: TGTGCCAGCAGCGCCGTCGGCGGGGGGCAAGAGACCCAGTACTTC
D: NA; V: TRBV9; size: NA; J: TRBJ2-5; CDR3: CASSQRRGGETQYF; DNA: TGTGCCAGCAGCCAACGGCGGGGAGGAGAGACCCAGTACTTC
D: NA; V: TRBV9; size: NA; J: TRBJ2-2; CDR3: CASSPWGADTGELFF; DNA: TGTGCCAGCAGCCCTTGGGGGGCCGACACCGGGGAGCTGTTTTTT
D: NA; V: TRBV6-1; size: NA; J: TRBJ1-1; CDR3: CASSEPLLGTGTEAFF; DNA: TGTGCCAGCAGTGAACCACTTTTAGGCACAGGCACTGAAGCTTTCTTT
D: TRBD1; V: TRBV7-3; size: NA; J: TRBJ1-3; CDR3: CASSLIRGPLSGNTIYF; DNA: TGTGCCAGCAGCTTGATCAGGGGGCCCCTCTCTGGAAACACCATATATTTT
D: TRBD1; V: TRBV12-5; size: NA; J: TRBJ1-1; CDR3: CASGRTRQGSGLDEAFF; DNA: TGTGCTAGTGGTCGAACCCGACAGGGGTCAGGGTTGGATGAAGCTTTCTTT
D: NA; V: TRBV14; size: NA; J: TRBJ1-4; CDR3: CASSQDRSGANEKLFF; DNA: TGTGCCAGCAGCCAAGATCGTTCGGGGGCGAATGAAAAACTGTTTTTT
D: NA; V: TRBV4-1; size: NA; J: TRBJ1-1; CDR3: CASSPWTGNTEAFF; DNA: TGCGCCAGCAGCCCTTGGACGGGAAACACTGAAGCTTTCTTT
D: NA; V: TRBV30; size: NA; J: TRBJ1-6; CDR3: CAWSVHQDVDSPLHF; DNA: TGTGCCTGGAGTGTACATCAGGACGTCGATTCACCCCTCCACTTT
D: NA; V: TRBV7-5; size: NA; J: TRBJ1-4; CDR3: CARSPPHRFKNEKLFF; DNA: TGTGCCAGAAGCCCTCCCCACAGGTTCAAAAATGAAAAACTGTTTTTT
D: NA; V: TRBV14; size: NA; J: TRBJ1-1; CDR3: CASSRGGGYTEAFF; DNA: TGTGCCAGCAGCCGAGGGGGTGGATACACTGAAGCTTTCTTT
D: NA; V: TRBV7-2; size: NA; J: TRBJ2-6; CDR3: CASSRSSGANVLTF; DNA: TGTGCCAGCAGCCGCAGCTCTGGGGCCAACGTCCTGACTTTC
D: NA; V: TRBV6-2/TRBV6-3; size: NA; J: TRBJ1-1; CDR3: CASSFSTEAFF; DNA: TGTGCCAGCAGCTTTAGCACTGAAGCTTTCTTT
D: TRBD1; V: TRBV2; size: NA; J: TRBJ2-7; CDR3: CASSTDRTATYEQYF; DNA: TGTGCCAGCAGCACGGACAGGACAGCCACCTACGAGCAGTACTTC
D: TRBD1; V: TRBV27; size: NA; J: TRBJ2-1; CDR3: CASSWRAGGLTSPLTDNEQFF; DNA: TGTGCCAGCAGTTGGAGGGCAGGGGGCCTAACTAGCCCCCTAACAGACAATGAGCAGTTCTTC
D: TRBD1; V: TRBV11-2; size: NA; J: TRBJ2-5; CDR3: CASTEGAQGTQYF; DNA: TGTGCCAGCACCGAGGGGGCGCAAGGGACCCAGTACTTC
D: TRBD1; V: TRBV5-1; size: NA; J: TRBJ2-2; CDR3: CASGGQEITGELFF; DNA: TGCGCCAGCGGAGGACAGGAAATCACCGGGGAGCTGTTTTTT
D: NA; V: TRBV6-1; size: NA; J: TRBJ1-1; CDR3: CASSELGAGAEAFF; DNA: TGTGCCAGCAGTGAACTGGGGGCTGGGGCTGAAGCTTTCTTT
D: NA; V: TRBV7-9; size: NA; J: TRBJ2-7; CDR3: CASSLASLYEQYF; DNA: TGTGCCAGCAGCTTAGCTTCTCTCTACGAGCAGTACTTC
D: NA; V: TRBV7-9; size: NA; J: TRBJ1-2; CDR3: CASSLGRWSNYGYTF; DNA: TGTGCCAGCAGCTTAGGCAGATGGTCTAACTATGGCTACACCTTC
D: NA; V: TRBV5-4; size: few; J: TRBJ1-2; CDR3: CASSPSQRVEDGYTF; DNA: TGTGCCAGCAGCCCTTCTCAGAGGGTCGAGGATGGCTACACCTTC
D: NA; V: TRBV5-6; size: NA; J: TRBJ2-6; CDR3: CASSRRTTGSSGANVLTF; DNA: TGTGCCAGCAGCCGCAGAACGACAGGAAGCTCTGGGGCCAACGTCCTGACTTTC
D: NA; V: TRBV11-2; size: NA; J: TRBJ1-2; CDR3: CASSFPGYGYTF; DNA: TGTGCCAGCAGCTTTCCGGGGTACGGCTACACCTTC
D: NA; V: TRBV7-2; size: once; J: TRBJ1-2; CDR3: CASSWRVDYGYTF; DNA: TGTGCCAGCAGCTGGAGAGTTGACTATGGCTACACCTTC
D: TRBD2; V: TRBV18; size: NA; J: TRBJ2-7; CDR3: CASSPPGLADAPYEQYF; DNA: TGTGCCAGCTCACCACCGGGCCTAGCGGACGCCCCCTACGAGCAGTACTTC
D: NA; V: TRBV11-2; size: NA; J: TRBJ2-3; CDR3: CASSTYRVSRTDTQYF; DNA: TGTGCCAGCAGCACCTACCGGGTGTCGCGCACAGATACGCAGTATTTT
D: TRBD1; V: TRBV5-6; size: NA; J: TRBJ1-2; CDR3: CASILIGGTVNGYTF; DNA: TGTGCCAGCATTTTGATCGGTGGGACAGTTAATGGCTACACCTTC
D: TRBD1; V: TRBV6-5; size: NA; J: TRBJ1-1; CDR3: CASSYDRVRTEAFF; DNA: TGTGCCAGCAGTTACGACAGGGTGAGGACTGAAGCTTTCTTT
D: NA; V: TRBV28; size: NA; J: TRBJ2-2; CDR3: CASSLRANTGELFF; DNA: TGTGCCAGCAGTTTGAGGGCGAACACCGGGGAGCTGTTTTTT
D: TRBD1; V: TRBV7-9; size: few; J: TRBJ2-7; CDR3: CASSPGQGAYEQYF; DNA: TGTGCCAGCAGCCCCGGACAGGGCGCCTACGAGCAGTACTTC
D: NA; V: TRBV27; size: NA; J: TRBJ1-1; CDR3: CASSPKDRNTEAFF; DNA: TGTGCCAGCAGCCCTAAAGACAGGAACACTGAAGCTTTCTTT
D: TRBD2; V: TRBV19; size: NA; J: TRBJ2-2; CDR3: CASSIRLAGGTGELFF; DNA: TGTGCCAGTAGTATACGACTAGCGGGAGGGACGGGGGAGCTGTTTTTT
D: NA; V: TRBV19; size: few; J: TRBJ1-3; CDR3: CASSTHRAGNTIYF; DNA: TGTGCCAGTAGTACCCACAGGGCTGGAAACACCATATATTTT
D: TRBD2; V: TRBV10-3; size: NA; J: TRBJ2-3; CDR3: CAISESELATDTQYF; DNA: TGTGCCATCAGTGAGTCGGAACTAGCGACAGATACGCAGTATTTT
D: NA; V: TRBV29-1; size: NA; J: TRBJ2-7; CDR3: CSVRDGSYEQYF; DNA: TGCAGCGTTCGGGACGGATCCTACGAGCAGTACTTC
D: NA; V: TRBV19; size: NA; J: TRBJ2-1; CDR3: CASRLSGALAEQFF; DNA: TGTGCCAGTAGACTATCGGGGGCACTCGCGGAGCAGTTCTTC
D: NA; V: TRBV28; size: NA; J: TRBJ1-4; CDR3: CASSTQILNEKLFF; DNA: TGTGCCAGCAGCACTCAAATCCTTAATGAAAAACTGTTTTTT
D: TRBD2; V: TRBV25-1; size: NA; J: TRBJ2-7; CDR3: CASSRPGTSEIYEQYF; DNA: TGTGCCAGCAGCCGACCTGGGACTAGCGAGATCTACGAGCAGTACTTC
D: NA; V: TRBV5-5; size: NA; J: TRBJ1-2; CDR3: CASSPRGEAGYTF; DNA: TGTGCCAGCAGCCCGAGGGGGGAGGCGGGCTACACCTTC
D: TRBD2; V: TRBV7-8; size: NA; J: TRBJ2-5; CDR3: CASSLLRGGTAETQYF; DNA: TGTGCCAGCAGCTTACTTCGCGGGGGTACCGCGGAGACCCAGTACTTC
D: NA; V: TRBV27; size: NA; J: TRBJ1-1; CDR3: CASRNSIGVSEAFF; DNA: TGTGCCAGCAGAAACAGCATCGGAGTTTCTGAAGCTTTCTTT
D: NA; V: TRBV6-5; size: NA; J: TRBJ2-3; CDR3: CASSTTDTQYF; DNA: TGTGCCAGCAGTACCACAGATACGCAGTATTTT
D: TRBD1; V: TRBV28; size: NA; J: TRBJ1-4; CDR3: CASSHPGTGEKKLFF; DNA: TGTGCCAGCAGTCATCCCGGGACAGGGGAGAAAAAACTGTTTTTT
D: TRBD1; V: TRBV4-1; size: NA; J: TRBJ1-5; CDR3: CASGDRVNQPQHF; DNA: TGCGCCAGCGGGGACAGGGTAAATCAGCCCCAGCATTTT
D: TRBD1; V: TRBV4-1; size: few; J: TRBJ2-5; CDR3: CASRPGTEETQYF; DNA: TGCGCCAGTCGACCCGGGACAGAAGAGACCCAGTACTTC
D: TRBD1; V: TRBV6-2/TRBV6-3; size: NA; J: TRBJ2-7; CDR3: CASSYHTSRGTAYEQYF; DNA: TGTGCCAGCAGTTATCATACGAGCCGAGGGACAGCTTACGAGCAGTACTTC